The 30 T cell receptor beta chains listed next were all sequenced from one sample in a study of CD8+ T cells in alopecia areata. Extraction of RNA preceded its reverse transcription into cDNA, which served as the sequencing template. The protocol was immunoSEQ multiplex PCR, while the TCRdb copy is restricted to in-frame clones and leaves out a portion. The sample contains about 200,000 clones, roughly three fifths of which appear only once. Input material: CD8+ T cells sorted from blood. All receptors come from a human donor in good health.

V and J are TRBV15 and TRBJ1-2, with D unclear. Germline CDR1 is LNHNV and CDR2 is YYDKDF (reference sequence). CDR3 size: 16 residues. Trimming stripped 0 bases from V and 5 bases from J, with 16 bases between. The CDR3 region has the DNA TGTGCCACCAGCAGAGATGTCGGACCTGATGATTATGGCTACACCTTC. Translating it yields CATSRDVGPDDYGYTF.

V is TRBV10-3 and J is TRBJ2-7, with D perhaps being TRBD1 or TRBD2 (5 bases each). Between the trimmed V and J ends, which lost 2 bases and 1 base, there was a span of 6 bases. The CDR3 runs to 13 residues. The V gene's germline CDR1 is ENHRY and CDR2 SYGVKD. CDR3 sequence reads: CAISEGGSYEQYF. The DNA of the CDR3 is TGTGCCATCAGTGAGGGGGGATCCTACGAGCAGTACTTC.

This clone was detected once. The CDR3 sequence is CASSLNPDNYGYTF. The CDR3 DNA sequence: TGTGCCAGCAGTTTAAACCCAGATAACTATGGCTACACCTTC. This sequence joins TRBV27 and TRBJ1-2; D gene uncertain. Trimming cost V 2 bases and J 1 base, with 8 bases left between them. The CDR3 is 14 amino acids. Germline loops: CDR1 MNHEY, CDR2 SMNVEV (reference sequence).

The chain uses TRBV7-9 and TRBJ2-4; a possible D gene is TRBD1 (6 bases). In germline, CDR1 is SEHNR, CDR2 FQNEAQ (reference sequence). This CDR3 comprises 19 residues. The V end lost 5 bases, the J end lost 0 bases, and 23 bases lay between the germline ends. CDR3 sequence reads: CASSGPGRDNLLAKNIQYF. CDR3 bases: TGTGCCAGCAGCGGACCAGGACGGGACAACCTCTTAGCCAAAAACATTCAGTACTTC.

J is TRBJ2-7 and V is TRBV27, with D perhaps TRBD2 (6 bases). V lost 6 bases, J lost 2 bases, and 17 bases lay in between. The CDR3 consists of 15 residues. CDR1 MNHEY and CDR2 SMNVEV come from the germline V gene (reference sequence). CDR3 nucleotide sequence: TGTGCCAGCAGCCAAGATGGGGGGTCCCCCTACGAGCAGTACTTC. The encoded protein is CASSQDGGSPYEQYF.

This clone was found a few times. The genes are TRBV4-1 and TRBJ2-7, with D perhaps matching TRBD2 (5 bases). Germline V gene data show CDR1 as MGHRA and CDR2 as YSYEKL. Trimming cost V 4 bases and J 2 bases, with 15 bases left between them. This CDR3 has 15 amino acids. As DNA, the CDR3 is TGCGCCAGCAGCCTTGATTCAGCGGAGCCCTACGAGCAGTACTTC. Translated: CASSLDSAEPYEQYF.

The CDR3 is CASSAEDYTQYF. In nucleotides, the CDR3 is TGTGCCAGCAGCGCCGAAGATTATACGCAGTATTTT. The chain uses TRBV9 and TRBJ2-3; D remains ambiguous. V was cut by 3 bases and J by 7 bases, with 9 bases left in between. CDR1 is SGDLS, CDR2 YYNGEE, per germline. The CDR3 has 12 residues.

This clone showed up just a few times. The chain uses TRBV7-8 and TRBJ2-1, with unresolved D. The CDR3 has 16 amino acids. The germline V gene has CDR1 SGHVS and CDR2 FQNEAQ. Trimming removed 1 base at V and 0 bases at J, with 10 bases between. CDR3: CASSLGGKSSYNEQFF. The CDR3 nucleotides read TGTGCCAGCAGCTTAGGTGGGAAGAGCTCCTACAATGAGCAGTTCTTC.

The gene calls are TRBV27 and TRBJ2-7, with D perhaps matching TRBD2 (6 bases). The CDR3 is 11 amino acids. The ends were cut back, 6 bases at V and 3 bases at J, with 6 bases in the middle. The germline V gene encodes CDR1 MNHEY and CDR2 SMNVEV (reference sequence). Here the CDR3 reads CASRGGYEQYF. The CDR3, as DNA: TGTGCCAGCAGGGGGGGCTACGAGCAGTACTTC.

The chain has TRBV5-6 and TRBJ1-1, with 11 positions matching TRBD1. From germline, CDR1 is SGHDT and CDR2 YYEEEE. CDR3 size: 14 residues. V lost 4 bases to trimming and J lost 5 bases; unmatched junction nucleotides: 4. CDR3 sequence: CASSGGTGGTEAFF. CDR3 nucleotide sequence: TGTGCCAGCAGCGGCGGGACAGGGGGGACTGAAGCTTTCTTT.

A few counts support this clone. This chain links TRBV11-2 with TRBJ2-2; D is unresolved. The CDR3 is 14 residues long. V lost 1 base to trimming and J lost 4 bases, with 7 bases between them. The germline V gene encodes CDR1 SGHAT and CDR2 FQNNGV. CDR3 loop: CASSLAFGTGELFF. CDR3 DNA: TGTGCCAGCAGCTTAGCTTTCGGCACCGGGGAGCTGTTTTTT.

The rearrangement links TRBV5-4 to TRBJ1-2, with D possibly TRBD1 on 5 matching bases. CDR1 and CDR2 from the germline V gene are SGHNT and YYREEE (reference sequence). Trimming took off 4 bases at V and 3 bases at J, with 13 bases between the two ends. This CDR3 spans 14 amino acids. This CDR3 reads CASSPVVGDYGYTF. DNA of the CDR3: TGTGCCAGCAGCCCAGTGGTAGGGGACTATGGCTACACCTTC.

The chain recombines TRBV2 with TRBJ2-7; TRBD2 is a possible D gene (6 bases). The CDR3 runs to 14 residues. Germline CDR1 SNHLY, CDR2 FYNNEI. Trimming removed 4 bases at V and 4 bases at J, with 14 bases between. As DNA, the CDR3 is TGTGCCAGCAGTGCCGCGGGGACCAATTACGAGCAGTACTTC. It is translated as CASSAAGTNYEQYF.

This clone has ten or more counts. The same CDR3 also results from other DNA sequences found in this sample. The chain couples TRBV19 to TRBJ2-7; D possibly corresponds to TRBD1 (7 bases). Germline V gene data show CDR1 as LNHDA and CDR2 as SQIVND (reference sequence). Trimming pared 5 bases from V and 3 bases from J, leaving 11 bases between. The CDR3 has 13 amino acids. The CDR3 is CASSAGQSYEQYF. The CDR3 DNA is TGTGCCAGTAGTGCGGGACAGAGCTACGAGCAGTACTTC.

V is TRBV6-1 and J is TRBJ2-7; the match to TRBD1 covers 9 bases. The CDR3 is 15 residues long. The V and J ends lost 6 bases and 5 bases, in that order; junction bases with no gene match: 11. The germline gives CDR1 MNHNS, CDR2 SASEGT. The CDR3 spells CASRGTGTGKDEQYF. The CDR3 region has the DNA TGTGCCAGCAGGGGAACCGGGACAGGGAAGGACGAGCAGTACTTC.

V gene TRBV12-5 combines with J gene TRBJ1-1, with a possible D match to TRBD1 (5 bases). This CDR3 spans 15 amino acids. The V gene's germline CDR1 is LGHNT and CDR2 FRNRAP. Trimming removed 4 bases from V and 1 base from J, with 13 bases in between. This CDR3 is CASGSSFDRNTEAFF. The CDR3 DNA follows: TGTGCTAGTGGTTCCTCCTTCGACAGGAACACTGAAGCTTTCTTT.

Written as DNA, the CDR3 is TGTGCCAGCAGTTACGAACGACAGGTGGCGCAGCCCCAGCATTTT. Protein: CASSYERQVAQPQHF. The chain is built from TRBV27 and TRBJ1-5; possible D gene TRBD1, 6 bases. Per germline, CDR1 MNHEY and CDR2 SMNVEV (reference sequence). The CDR3 runs to 15 residues. V gave up 4 bases and J gave up 7 bases, with 17 bases separating them.

The chain joins TRBV7-3 to TRBJ2-1; TRBD2 is a possible D gene (7 bases). V dropped 3 bases and J dropped 6 bases, with 15 bases sitting between them. The CDR3 runs to 15 residues. Per the germline V gene, CDR1 is SGHTA and CDR2 is FQGTGA. The CDR3 DNA sequence: TGTGCCAGCAGCTTGGGTGCGGGGGCAGGCAATGAGCAGTTCTTC. Amino acids: CASSLGAGAGNEQFF.

The chain employs TRBV12-5 and TRBJ2-3, with D perhaps matching TRBD1 or TRBD2 (5 bases each). CDR1 and CDR2 (germline): LGHNT, FRNRAP. Trimming left V 3 bases short and J 7 bases short, with 20 bases between. The CDR3 is made up of 16 amino acids. CDR3 amino acids: CASGFAGASFPYTQYF. CDR3 coding DNA: TGTGCTAGTGGTTTCGCCGGGGCTTCGTTTCCCTATACGCAGTATTTT.

The rearrangement joins TRBV7-9 to TRBJ2-3; the D is unclear. This CDR3 region has 11 residues. Germline V gene lookup returns CDR1 SEHNR and CDR2 FQNEAQ (reference sequence). V lost 10 bases to trimming and J lost 2 bases, with 7 bases between them. CDR3 protein: CATSSTDTQYF. The CDR3, as DNA: TGTGCCACCTCTTCCACAGATACGCAGTATTTT.

This clone was picked up a small number of times. This chain connects TRBV7-9 to TRBJ1-4; D call uncertain. The CDR3 sequence is 12 residues long. The V gene's germline CDR1 is SEHNR and CDR2 FQNEAQ (reference sequence). Trimming shortened V by 5 bases and J by 5 bases, and 6 bases separated the two germline ends. The CDR3, as DNA: TGTGCCAGCAGCCCCGGGAATGAAAAACTGTTTTTT. It codes for CASSPGNEKLFF.

This sequence joins TRBV30 and TRBJ2-7; D is ambiguous. The CDR3 consists of 16 residues. Trimming took 1 base from V and 0 from J, leaving 16 bases between them. CDR1 GTSNPN and CDR2 SVGIG come from the germline V gene (reference sequence). For the CDR3, the DNA is TGTGCCTGGAGTGCCCCACTCGGGCCCCGCTCCTACGAGCAGTACTTC. Its protein is CAWSAPLGPRSYEQYF.

V usage is TRBV4-1 and J usage is TRBJ2-5, with unresolved D. Trimming cost V 4 bases and J 5 bases, with 17 bases left between them. Germline CDR1 and CDR2: MGHRA and YSYEKL. This CDR3 comprises 15 residues. Here the CDR3 DNA reads TGCGCCAGCAGCCGAACCTCGGCGGTGGTGGAGACCCAGTACTTC. As protein: CASSRTSAVVETQYF.

The rearrangement joins TRBV4-1 to TRBJ2-7; 8 bases align to TRBD1. Trimming cost V 3 bases and J 4 bases; bases outside gene matches: 11. The CDR3 sequence is 16 residues long. CDR1 and CDR2 (germline): MGHRA, YSYEKL. The CDR3 bases are TGCGCCAGCAGCCAGCCCCTTGGACAGGGTAATTACGAGCAGTACTTC. Its translation is CASSQPLGQGNYEQYF.

This clone was counted only a few times. CDR3 sequence reads: CASSPSGRREQYF. CDR3 sequence (DNA): TGTGCCAGCAGCCCCTCGGGGAGACGCGAGCAGTACTTC. The chain links TRBV13 to TRBJ2-7; perhaps TRBD2 as D (5 bases). This CDR3 region has 13 residues. V was clipped by 5 bases and J by 6 bases, with 14 bases between them. The germline gives CDR1 PRHDT, CDR2 FYEKMQ (reference sequence).

This chain uses TRBV10-3 with TRBJ2-7, with D perhaps matching TRBD2 (5 bases). Deletions cut 6 bases from V and 5 bases from J, with 17 bases between. The CDR3 totals 14 residues. CDR1 ENHRY and CDR2 SYGVKD come from the germline V gene. The CDR3 spells CAIREDSRGHEQYF. Written as DNA, the CDR3 is TGTGCCATCAGGGAGGACTCCCGAGGCCACGAGCAGTACTTC.

The rearrangement links TRBV13 to TRBJ1-2; D ambiguous. This CDR3 has 15 amino acids. V was pared by 0 bases and J by 7 bases, with 15 bases between. The germline gives CDR1 PRHDT, CDR2 FYEKMQ (reference sequence). The CDR3 nucleotides read TGTGCCAGCAGCTTAGGCCGCCGTGAGGACGGTGGCTACACCTTC. It translates to CASSLGRREDGGYTF.

This clone was detected only once. The chain combines TRBV7-8 with TRBJ2-7; TRBD1 matches at 12 bases. Trimming took 1 base from V and 0 from J; bases not matched to a gene: 7. The CDR3 is made up of 18 amino acids. CDR1 and CDR2 (germline): SGHVS, FQNEAQ. CDR3 residues: CASSLDSGTGGRSYEQYF. For the CDR3, the DNA is TGTGCCAGCAGCTTAGATTCCGGGACAGGGGGCCGCTCCTACGAGCAGTACTTC.

The rearrangement uses TRBV2 and TRBJ2-5; D is unclear. CDR3 length equals 14 residues. Germline loops: CDR1 SNHLY, CDR2 FYNNEI. V lost 6 bases to trimming and J lost 5 bases, with 16 bases between them. As DNA, the CDR3 is TGTGCCAGCAGGACTCTCGCGGTTAGGGAGACCCAGTACTTC. Translated, it gives CASRTLAVRETQYF. The whole variable domain, remainder taken from reference TRBV2 and TRBJ2-5, is EPEVTQTPSHQVTQMGQEVILRCVPISNHLYFYWYRQILGQKVEFLVSFYNNEISEKSEIFDDQFSVERPDGSNFTLKIRSTKLEDSAMYFCASRTLAVRETQYFGPGTRLLVL.

The V and J genes are TRBV27 and TRBJ2-1, with D hard to call. There are 12 residues in the CDR3. Germline V CDR1 and CDR2: MNHEY, SMNVEV (reference sequence). V lost 4 bases and J lost 4, with 5 bases in between. The CDR3 nucleotides read TGTGCCAGCAGTTCACCTTACAATGAGCAGTTCTTC. Residues: CASSSPYNEQFF.